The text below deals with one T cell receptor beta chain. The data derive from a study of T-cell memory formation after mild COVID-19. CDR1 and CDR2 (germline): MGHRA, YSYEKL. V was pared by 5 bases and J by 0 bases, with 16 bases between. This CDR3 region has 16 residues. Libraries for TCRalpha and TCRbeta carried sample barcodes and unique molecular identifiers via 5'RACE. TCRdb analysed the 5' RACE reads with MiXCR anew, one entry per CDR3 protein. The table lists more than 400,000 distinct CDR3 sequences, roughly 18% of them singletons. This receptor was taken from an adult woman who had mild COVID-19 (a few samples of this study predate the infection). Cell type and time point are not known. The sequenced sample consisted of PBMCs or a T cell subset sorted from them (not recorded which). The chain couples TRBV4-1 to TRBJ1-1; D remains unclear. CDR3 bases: TGCGCCAGCAGCTATAATGTCGAAGATCTGAACACTGAAGCTTTCTTT. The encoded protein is CASSYNVEDLNTEAFF.